The rows below give T cell receptor beta chains drawn from one sample of a study of T cell changes during pregnancy in multiple sclerosis. Sequencing used immunoSEQ multiplex PCR; TCRdb keeps in-frame clones, though not all of them. The table includes about 56,000 clones, about 83% detected once. The sequenced sample consisted of peripheral blood from another person, used as feeder cells. The receptors here all came from a human donor whose cells served as feeder cells for cultures in a pregnancy study. The CDR3 runs from the conserved cysteine through the conserved F or W. The D gene is left open where the match is weak. Clone size appears in some rows only: once, few, many, or a class for an expanded clone.

clone_size	v_call	d_call	j_call	cdr3_nt	cdr3_aa
-	TRBV6-1	-	TRBJ2-1	TGTGCCAGCAAGCAGGGATCGGGTCGATACAATGAGCAGTTCTTC	CASKQGSGRYNEQFF
-	TRBV4-1	-	TRBJ2-5	TGCGCCAGCAGCCAAGCACCAGCATCCCGAGGAGAGACCCAGTACTTC	CASSQAPASRGETQYF
once	TRBV19	TRBD1	TRBJ1-2	TGTGCCAGTAGTCTCCGGGACAGAGTCTATGGCTACACCTTC	CASSLRDRVYGYTF
-	TRBV23-1	-	TRBJ2-2	TGCGCCAGCAGTCAATCGATTAAGACCAACACCGGGGAGCTGTTTTTT	CASSQSIKTNTGELFF
few	TRBV6-4	-	TRBJ1-2	TGTGCCAGCAGTGACTCGTACAGCACCGGGGTGGTTGACTATGGCTACACCTTC	CASSDSYSTGVVDYGYTF
few	TRBV4-1	TRBD2	TRBJ2-1	TGCGCCAGCAGCCATAGGGGACTAGCGGCCAATGAGCAGTTCTTC	CASSHRGLAANEQFF
-	TRBV9	-	TRBJ2-1	TGTGCCAGCAGCGTGTCGGGTAGCCTTGGCAATGAGCAGTTCTTC	CASSVSGSLGNEQFF
-	TRBV29-1	TRBD1	TRBJ2-1	TGCAGCGTTGATTTTAGGGACAGCAGCTCCTACAATGAGCAGTTCTTC	CSVDFRDSSSYNEQFF
-	TRBV30	-	TRBJ1-1	TGTGCCTGGAGTAAAGGACTTGGGGGGACTGAAGCTTTCTTT	CAWSKGLGGTEAFF
-	TRBV27	TRBD1	TRBJ2-7	TGTGCCAGCAGTTTATACATGGGCGCGGGGACAGGGGGCGAGCAGTACTTC	CASSLYMGAGTGGEQYF
-	TRBV4-2	TRBD2	TRBJ2-5	TGTGCCAGCAGCCAAGATCGGGAGGGCTTAGAGACCCAGTACTTC	CASSQDREGLETQYF
few	TRBV30	-	TRBJ1-5	TGTGCCTGGAGTAGCGACACCAATCAGCCCCAGCATTTT	CAWSSDTNQPQHF
-	TRBV30	-	TRBJ1-1	TGTGCCTGGAGTCGAATCCGGGGCCACGACCGGGCTGAAGCTTTCTTT	CAWSRIRGHDRAEAFF
-	TRBV6-5	-	TRBJ1-5	TGTGCCAGCAGTTACGGGGCGGCTAGCAATCAGCCCCAGCATTTT	CASSYGAASNQPQHF
-	TRBV5-1	TRBD1	TRBJ2-2	TGCGCCAGCAGCTCTCCGGGACAGGGGTCCACCGGGGAGCTGTTTTTT	CASSSPGQGSTGELFF
-	TRBV5-1	TRBD1	TRBJ1-1	TGCGCCAGCAGCCGGACAGGGGGGACTGAAGCTTTCTTT	CASSRTGGTEAFF
-	TRBV30	-	TRBJ2-3	TGTGCCTGGAGTACGTATTGGGCTATAGCTGATACGCAGTATTTT	CAWSTYWAIADTQYF
-	TRBV6-5	TRBD2	TRBJ2-1	TGTGCCAGCAGTAGCGGGAGTCCCAGGAATGAGCAGTTCTTC	CASSSGSPRNEQFF
-	TRBV18	-	TRBJ1-3	TGTGCCAGCTCACCGAGGGAGAATACTGGAAACACCATATATTTT	CASSPRENTGNTIYF
-	TRBV19	TRBD2	TRBJ2-5	TGTGCCAGTAGTACAGGGGCCCTAGCGGGAGGTTTAGAGACCCAGTACTTC	CASSTGALAGGLETQYF
-	TRBV10-2	-	TRBJ1-5	TGCGCCAGCAGTGAGGAATCTCAGCCCCAGCATTTT	CASSEESQPQHF
-	TRBV13	-	TRBJ2-3	TGTGCCAGCAGCTTCACAGATACGCAGTATTTT	CASSFTDTQYF
-	TRBV15	-	TRBJ1-1	TGTGCCACCAGCAAGACGAGGGGTTACACTGAAGCTTTCTTT	CATSKTRGYTEAFF
-	TRBV6-1	-	TRBJ2-4	TGTGCCACCTCGAAGGATTCCAGCATTCAGTACTTC	CATSKDSSIQYF
-	TRBV9	-	TRBJ1-2	TGTGCCAGCACCCCAACAGTGGATGGCTACACCTTC	CASTPTVDGYTF
-	TRBV11-2	-	TRBJ2-3	TGTGCCAGCAGCCAACAGGGACGGGGCCCCACAGATACGCAGTATTTT	CASSQQGRGPTDTQYF
-	TRBV12-5	TRBD2	TRBJ2-3	TGTGCTAGTGGTCCTATGACTAGCGGTTTGACAGATACGCAGTATTTT	CASGPMTSGLTDTQYF
-	TRBV10-3	TRBD1	TRBJ1-2	TGTGCCATCCCTGGGACAGGGGATGGCTACACCTTC	CAIPGTGDGYTF
-	TRBV7-9	TRBD2	TRBJ2-1	TGTGCCAGCAGCTCAGCCGGGGGGGGCCCGCAAAACAATGAGCAGTTCTTC	CASSSAGGGPQNNEQFF
-	TRBV6-6	-	TRBJ1-5	TGTGCCAGCATCATGGGCCAGGGGTACAATCAGCCCCAGCATTTT	CASIMGQGYNQPQHF
-	TRBV6-5	TRBD2	TRBJ2-1	TGTGCCAGCGCAAGGCGGGAGTCCTACAATGAGCAGTTCTTC	CASARRESYNEQFF
-	TRBV29-1	-	TRBJ1-4	TGCAGCGGCAAGGTCCTTGATAATGAAAAACTGTTTTTT	CSGKVLDNEKLFF
-	TRBV7-9	-	TRBJ2-5	TGTGCCAGCAGCTTACTCACCTGGACCACCCAAGAGACCCAGTACTTC	CASSLLTWTTQETQYF
-	TRBV6-5	-	TRBJ2-1	TGTGCCAGCAGTTACTCAAAAGGGAACTACAATGAGCAGTTCTTC	CASSYSKGNYNEQFF
-	TRBV4-1	TRBD1	TRBJ1-5	TGCGCCAGCAGCCCCGGACAGGGGGCAGAGAATAGCAATCAGCCCCAGCATTTT	CASSPGQGAENSNQPQHF
-	TRBV28	-	TRBJ1-3	TGTGCCAGCAGTTTGGATCCCCGATCTGGAAACACCATATATTTT	CASSLDPRSGNTIYF